These 26 T cell receptor beta chains share one sample of origin, sequenced in a study of blood T cell repertoires in COVID-19. TCRdb's table, derived via immunoSEQ multiplex PCR, lists solely in-frame clones and lacks some. The sample holds approximately 200,000 clones; about 86% are singletons and the top ten take approximately 4.8%. Sequenced sample: PBMCs or T cells enriched from blood (not recorded which). These receptors all come from a young woman who had been exposed to COVID-19.

The CDR3 region has the DNA TGTGCCACCAGCAGAGGGACATATATGAACACTGAAGCTTTCTTT. Translating it yields CATSRGTYMNTEAFF. This chain connects TRBV15 to TRBJ1-1; possibly TRBD1 for D (5 bases). The CDR3 has 15 amino acids. V was pared by 1 base and J by 0 bases, with 9 bases between. Germline V lookup: CDR1 LNHNV, CDR2 YYDKDF (reference sequence).

This chain connects TRBV6-5 to TRBJ1-2; TRBD1 matches 7 bases. Per the germline V gene, CDR1 is MNHEY and CDR2 is SVGAGI. The CDR3 is 14 residues long. V lost 5 bases to trimming and J lost 0 bases; unmatched junction nucleotides: 3. The CDR3 is CASSRQGANYGYTF. In nucleotides, the CDR3 is TGTGCCAGCAGTCGACAGGGAGCTAACTATGGCTACACCTTC.

This clone was seen just once. This rearrangement joins TRBV14 to TRBJ2-5, with 9 bases matching TRBD1. The CDR3 runs 18 residues. Unmatched junction bases numbered 12, after V lost 0 bases and J lost 4 bases. Germline assignment: CDR1 SGHDN and CDR2 FVKESK. CDR3 sequence (DNA): TGTGCCAGCAGCCAAGATTTAGTGGACAGGGGATCGGGAGAGACCCAGTACTTC. It specifies CASSQDLVDRGSGETQYF.

V is TRBV5-1 and J is TRBJ2-1; 10 bases match TRBD2. The junction had 15 bases not matched to a gene; V was cut back by 4 bases and J by 8 bases. CDR1 SGHRS and CDR2 YFSETQ come from the germline V gene. This CDR3 is built from 17 residues. Written as DNA, the CDR3 is TGCGCCAGCAGCCCGGGTCCTGGGACAGCGGGAGGGGATGAGCAGTTCTTC. Its protein product is CASSPGPGTAGGDEQFF.

The table lists this clone with many counts. The chain has TRBV30 and TRBJ2-5; 9 bases agree with TRBD1. Germline V gene lookup returns CDR1 GTSNPN and CDR2 SVGIG (reference sequence). The CDR3 contains 14 residues. V lost 3 bases to trimming and J lost 3 bases; unmatched junction nucleotides: 5. The CDR3 nucleotides read TGTGCCTGGAGGCCGGGACAGGGAGAAGAGACCCAGTACTTC. Protein product: CAWRPGQGEETQYF.

The chain is built from TRBV7-2 and TRBJ2-1; 8 nucleotides match TRBD2. J was trimmed by 2 bases and V by 5 bases; bases with no gene match: 5. The CDR3 is 15 amino acids. CDR1 and CDR2 (germline): SGHTA, FQGNSA. The CDR3 DNA reads TGTGCCAGCAGCGGAGGGACTAGAACCTACAATGAGCAGTTCTTC. The encoded protein is CASSGGTRTYNEQFF. The full variable domain, in which reference TRBV7-2 and TRBJ2-1 provide the parts outside the CDR3, is GAGVSQSPSNKVTEKGKDVELRCDPISGHTALYWYRQSLGQGLEFLIYFQGNSAPDKSGLPSDRFSAERTGGSVSTLTIQRTQQEDSAVYLCASSGGTRTYNEQFFGPGTRLTVL.

The chain carries TRBV19 and TRBJ2-1; 10 bases agree with TRBD1. CDR1 LNHDA and CDR2 SQIVND come from the germline V gene (reference sequence). The V gene end was trimmed by 5 bases and the J gene end by 6 bases; junction bases not matched to a gene: 10. The CDR3 is 16 amino acids. The DNA for the CDR3 is TGTGCCAGTAGTCACCGGGACGGGACAGGGGTCAATGAGCAGTTCTTC. It encodes CASSHRDGTGVNEQFF.

This clone was seen more than once but under ten times. This chain connects TRBV20-1 to TRBJ1-3; TRBD1 aligns across 11 bases. CDR3 size: 16 residues. Germline CDR1 DFQATT, CDR2 SNEGSKA (reference sequence). Losses at the gene ends were 3 bases for V and 3 bases for J; bases not matched to a gene: 7. CDR3 nucleotides: TGCAGTGCTAGTAGGGGACAGGGGGATGTTGGAAACACCATATATTTT. Translation: CSASRGQGDVGNTIYF.

Note on this clone: At one of its ends the junction is not consistent with the germline gene, which may arise from a read error. V and J are TRBV5-1 and TRBJ2-7; 8 bases agree with TRBD1. There are 17 residues in the CDR3. CDR1 and CDR2 from the germline V gene are SGHRS and YFSETQ. CDR3 nucleotide sequence: TGCGCCAGCAGCTTGGAGCCCGCCGGGACAGGCTCCTTCGAGCAGTACTTC. Translated: CASSLEPAGTGSFEQYF.

This chain joins TRBV4-1 and TRBJ1-1; 8 nucleotides line up with TRBD1. CDR3 size: 15 residues. Trimming took 4 bases from V and 0 from J; bases not matched to a gene: 4. Germline-derived CDR1 and CDR2 are MGHRA and YSYEKL. This CDR3 reads CASSLQGDVNTEAFF. The CDR3 DNA is TGCGCCAGCAGCCTACAGGGGGATGTGAACACTGAAGCTTTCTTT.

V gene TRBV6-2 or TRBV6-3 combines with J gene TRBJ1-3; D remains unclear. Trimming stripped 3 bases from V and 0 bases from J, with 12 bases between. Germline CDR1 is MNHEY and CDR2 is SVGEGT. The CDR3 length is 16 residues. CDR3 loop: CASSYEWFSSGNTIYF. CDR3 nucleotide sequence: TGTGCCAGCAGTTATGAGTGGTTTAGCTCTGGAAACACCATATATTTT.

The chain recombines TRBV24-1 with TRBJ1-5; 12 bases map to TRBD1. The trim removed 5 bases at V and 6 bases at J, leaving 4 bases unmatched. Germline CDR1 KGHDR, CDR2 SFDVKD. CDR3 size: 15 residues. DNA of the CDR3: TGTGCCACCAGTGGGGGGACAGGGGGCAGTCAGCCCCAGCATTTT. This codes for CATSGGTGGSQPQHF.

This rearrangement joins TRBV2 to TRBJ2-5; D possibly corresponds to TRBD1 (5 bases). Trimming took 6 bases from V and 2 from J, leaving 7 bases between them. The germline V gene encodes CDR1 SNHLY and CDR2 FYNNEI. The CDR3 extends over 12 amino acids. The DNA for the CDR3 is TGTGCCAGCAGGACAGTACAAGAGACCCAGTACTTC. Protein product: CASRTVQETQYF.

The chain uses TRBV30 and TRBJ1-2; 8 bases agree with TRBD1. The CDR3 consists of 13 residues. Germline CDR1 is GTSNPN and CDR2 is SVGIG (reference sequence). The ends lost 5 bases at V and 7 bases at J; junction bases unmatched: 9. The CDR3 loop reads CAWSRGTGTGYTF. CDR3 in DNA: TGTGCCTGGTCTAGAGGGACAGGAACTGGCTACACCTTC.

The V and J genes are TRBV4-1 and TRBJ2-7; maybe TRBD2 (5 bases). V was cut by 0 bases and J by 6 bases, with 18 bases left in between. Germline CDR1 and CDR2: MGHRA and YSYEKL. CDR3 length: 16 residues. The CDR3 region is CASSQDRQITRGEQYF. DNA for the CDR3: TGCGCCAGCAGCCAAGATCGGCAGATCACCCGGGGCGAGCAGTACTTC.

The chain is built from TRBV4-1 and TRBJ2-3, with a weak D call TRBD2 (6 bases). Germline V gene lookup returns CDR1 MGHRA and CDR2 YSYEKL. The CDR3 length is 17 residues. V lost 0 bases, J lost 6 bases, and 19 bases lay in between. CDR3 bases: TGCGCCAGCAGCCAAGATCGCACCCTAGCCGGGGGTGATACGCAGTATTTT. Protein: CASSQDRTLAGGDTQYF.

The genes are TRBV29-1 and TRBJ1-6; D is perhaps TRBD1 (6 bases). V shed 5 bases and J shed 7 bases, with 12 bases lying between them. The CDR3 is 13 residues long. Looked up from germline, CDR1 is SQVTM and CDR2 is ANQGSEA. The CDR3 sequence: CSVRQAKNSPLHF. The DNA of the CDR3 is TGCAGCGTTCGACAGGCCAAGAATTCACCCCTCCACTTT.

The J gene is TRBJ1-1, the V gene TRBV18; the D gene is possibly TRBD1 (5 bases). Germline V gene lookup returns CDR1 KGHSH and CDR2 LQKENI. The CDR3 contains 14 residues. Trimming took off 6 bases at V and 1 base at J, with 12 bases between the two ends. CDR3 coding DNA: TGTGCCAGCTCCCCGGTAGGGGCGAACACTGAAGCTTTCTTT. Amino acids: CASSPVGANTEAFF.

V usage is TRBV5-1 and J usage is TRBJ2-1; 8 nucleotides align to TRBD1. The CDR3 sequence is 16 residues long. Germline V gene lookup returns CDR1 SGHRS and CDR2 YFSETQ. V was pared by 3 bases and J by 1 base, with 6 bases of the junction left unmatched. The CDR3 coding sequence is TGCGCCAGCAGCTCCGCGACAGGGGTTTCCTACAATGAGCAGTTCTTC. Amino acid sequence: CASSSATGVSYNEQFF.

CDR3 coding DNA: TGCGCCAGCAGCTTGGGCGGGGGCAGTGAGCAGTTCTTC. It codes for CASSLGGGSEQFF. The genes are TRBV5-1 and TRBJ2-1, with a weak D call TRBD2 (7 bases). V was trimmed by 0 bases and J by 9 bases, leaving 10 bases between them. The CDR3 sequence is 13 residues long. Per germline, CDR1 SGHRS and CDR2 YFSETQ.

This clone has a single count. The chain links TRBV4-2 to TRBJ1-2; the D is unclear. Per the germline V gene, CDR1 is LGHNA and CDR2 is YNFKEQ. The ends were cut back, 6 bases at V and 5 bases at J, with 22 bases in the middle. The CDR3 extends over 16 amino acids. The CDR3 DNA is TGTGCCAGCAGGGTCTCGGTCGCTGACTATGAATATGGCTACACCTTC. This translates into CASRVSVADYEYGYTF.

The CDR3 nucleotides read TGTGCCAGCAGTGTTCGCCCGGGAACTAATGAAAAACTGTTTTTT. The encoded protein is CASSVRPGTNEKLFF. The chain has TRBV2 and TRBJ1-4; D is unresolved. Trimming removed 4 bases at V and 1 base at J, with 10 bases between. Germline loops: CDR1 SNHLY, CDR2 FYNNEI. The CDR3 runs 15 residues.

The chain employs TRBV2 and TRBJ2-7, with a tentative D call TRBD2 (6 bases). The germline V and J ends were trimmed by 11 bases and 7 bases, with 21 bases remaining between them. The CDR3 consists of 13 residues. Germline assignment: CDR1 SNHLY and CDR2 FYNNEI. CDR3 nucleotides: TGTGCCGGGTCAAGGGACGGTGCGGGGGAGCAGTACTTC. It is translated as CAGSRDGAGEQYF.

This clone has just one count. The CDR3 reads CASSFLYTGELFF. The CDR3 nucleotides are TGTGCCAGCAGCTTCTTATACACCGGGGAGCTGTTTTTT. The chain employs TRBV7-2 and TRBJ2-2; D remains ambiguous. The germline CDR1 and CDR2 sequences are SGHTA and FQGNSA. With 3 bases removed from V and 3 bases from J, the gap between germline ends came to 5 bases. CDR3 length equals 13 residues.

This clone has a single count. The chain recombines TRBV30 with TRBJ1-2; 7 nucleotides align to TRBD1. Germline V gene sequence: CDR1 GTSNPN, CDR2 SVGIG (reference sequence). This CDR3 has 14 amino acids. V dropped 1 base and J dropped 6; count of bases not matched to a gene: 8. The CDR3 is CAWSALDRWDGYTF. CDR3 nucleotides: TGTGCCTGGAGTGCCCTGGACAGGTGGGATGGCTACACCTTC.

This chain links TRBV2 with TRBJ1-2; TRBD1 is a possible D gene (5 bases). V was clipped by 2 bases and J by 3 bases, with 7 bases between them. The germline gives CDR1 SNHLY, CDR2 FYNNEI. CDR3 length: 13 residues. CDR3: CASSEQGYYGYTF. The CDR3 region has the DNA TGTGCCAGCAGTGAACAGGGTTACTATGGCTACACCTTC.